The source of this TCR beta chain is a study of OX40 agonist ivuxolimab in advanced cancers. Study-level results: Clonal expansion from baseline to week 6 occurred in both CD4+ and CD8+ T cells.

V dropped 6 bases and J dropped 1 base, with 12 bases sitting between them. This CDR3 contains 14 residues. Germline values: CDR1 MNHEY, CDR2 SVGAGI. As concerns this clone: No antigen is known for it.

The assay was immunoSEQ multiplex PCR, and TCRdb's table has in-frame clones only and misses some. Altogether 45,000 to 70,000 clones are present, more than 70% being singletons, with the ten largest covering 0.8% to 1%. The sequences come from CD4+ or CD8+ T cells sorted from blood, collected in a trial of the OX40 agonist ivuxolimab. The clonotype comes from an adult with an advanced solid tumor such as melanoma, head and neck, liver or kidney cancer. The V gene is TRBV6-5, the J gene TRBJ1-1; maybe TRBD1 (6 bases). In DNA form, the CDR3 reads TGTGCCAGCAGACTCGGGACATCGAACACTGAAGCTTTCTTT. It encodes CASRLGTSNTEAFF.